One sample yielded the 8 T cell receptor beta chains listed below, sequenced in a study of T cells in Graves' hyperthyroidism and ophthalmopathy. Amplified regions were TCR beta CDR3 sequences from RNA transcripts. In the first-round RT-PCR of the TCR CDR3, the HTBI primer set was used. TCRdb reprocessed the multiplex PCR reads via MiXCR and lists one record per CDR3 protein. The sample holds about 400,000 distinct CDR3 sequences, over 12% seen once. Sequenced material: blood. The source is a man aged 45 to 65 with Graves' ophthalmopathy.

Details on this clonotype: This may come from a read error, since a much larger clone is one base off. The chain joins TRBV12-3 or TRBV12-4 to TRBJ2-5; D unclear. The V end lost 8 bases, the J end lost 5 bases, and 9 bases lay between the germline ends. The CDR3 sequence is 11 residues long. The CDR3 DNA sequence: TGTGCCAGCGGGTTGCGGGAGACCCAGTACTTC. This translates into CASGLRETQYF.

J is TRBJ1-1 and V is TRBV27, with 8 bases fitting TRBD1. After removal of 5 bases from V and 1 base from J, the junction contained 3 bases not matched to a gene. Germline V gene lookup returns CDR1 MNHEY and CDR2 SMNVEV (reference sequence). This CDR3 spans 14 amino acids. CDR3 bases: TGTGCCAGCAGTGGGGACAGGAAGAACACTGAAGCTTTCTTT. The encoded protein is CASSGDRKNTEAFF.

This clonotype has more than one count but fewer than ten. The chain combines TRBV7-7 with TRBJ2-7; D gene uncertain. This CDR3 is 11 amino acids long. Germline V CDR1 and CDR2: SSHAT, FNYEAQ (reference sequence). The CDR3 is CAPPCSYEQYF. CDR3 nucleotide sequence: TGTGCACCTCCGTGCTCCTACGAGCAGTACTTC.

This clonotype was picked up many times. This chain joins TRBV20-1 and TRBJ2-5; TRBD2 matches 8 bases. Germline CDR1 and CDR2: DFQATT and SNEGSKA (reference sequence). The CDR3 is made up of 13 amino acids. The J segment lost 5 bases and the V segment lost 3 bases, leaving 5 bases of the junction unmatched. CDR3 DNA: TGCAGTGCTAGTAGGACTAGCATGGAGACCCAGTACTTC. Protein sequence: CSASRTSMETQYF.

The chain links TRBV20-1 to TRBJ2-5, with 10 bases lining up with TRBD2. The germline V gene has CDR1 DFQATT and CDR2 SNEGSKA (reference sequence). The CDR3 is 15 amino acids. V lost 5 bases and J lost 10; bases outside the gene matches: 16. This CDR3 is CSAQPGLAAGMGQYF. The CDR3 nucleotides read TGCAGTGCTCAACCCGGACTAGCGGCCGGAATGGGCCAGTACTTC.

This clonotype was detected ten times or more. The chain links TRBV2 to TRBJ2-3; TRBD2 matches at 14 bases. Unmatched junction bases numbered 0, after V lost 1 base and J lost 3 bases. Per germline, CDR1 SNHLY and CDR2 FYNNEI. There are 16 residues in the CDR3. The CDR3 loop reads CASSEGLAGGTDTQYF. The CDR3 DNA follows: TGTGCCAGCAGTGAAGGACTAGCGGGAGGGACAGATACGCAGTATTTT.

This clonotype was counted only a few times. V gene TRBV15 combines with J gene TRBJ2-7; 8 bases are a match to TRBD1. The germline CDR1 and CDR2 sequences are LNHNV and YYDKDF (reference sequence). The CDR3 length is 15 residues. The V and J ends lost 1 base and 4 bases, in that order; junction bases with no gene match: 6. The CDR3 sequence is CATSRGGRGLYEQYF. The CDR3 DNA is TGTGCCACCAGCAGAGGAGGCAGGGGGCTGTACGAGCAGTACTTC.

This clonotype showed up many times. V is TRBV29-1 and J is TRBJ2-7, with D possibly being TRBD1 (6 bases). The CDR3 loop spans 18 amino acids. The ends were cut back, 0 bases at V and 2 bases at J, with 23 bases in the middle. Germline V lookup: CDR1 SQVTM, CDR2 ANQGSEA. Here the CDR3 DNA reads TGCAGCGTTGAAGATTTTCTCCCACCGGGACAATCTACCTACGAGCAGTACTTC. It yields the protein CSVEDFLPPGQSTYEQYF.